The table lists the clone carrying this T cell receptor (beta chain) with many counts. The antigen remains unidentified. The data derive from a study of identical twins. Trimming shortened V by 1 base and J by 2 bases, and 7 bases separated the two germline ends. This CDR3 contains 14 residues. The germline V gene has CDR1 SEHNR and CDR2 FQNEAQ (reference sequence). TCRdb used MiXCR to reprocess the 5' RACE reads, holding one entry per CDR3 protein. The sample contains around 470,000 distinct CDR3 sequences, about 14% of which appear only once. General observations from the study: Carriage of fewer insertions was seen in abundant cord blood beta clonotypes, whereas memory repertoires showed none. It was possible that invariant MAIT and iNKT cells partly confounded the zero-insertion analyses.

The data were also submitted as part of a second study, on yellow fever vaccine responses in identical twins.

This chain connects TRBV7-9 to TRBJ2-3; D gene ambiguous. This TCR was sampled from a woman between 18 and 30 years old in good health. Material for sequencing was CD4+ T cells sorted from blood. The CDR3 coding sequence is TGTGCCAGCAGCTTAGAGCGAACCACAGATACGCAGTATTTT. It translates to CASSLERTTDTQYF.